A single sample gave rise to the 27 T cell receptor beta chains below, sequenced in a study of T-cell memory formation after mild COVID-19. TCRdb called the 5' RACE reads again in MiXCR, with one record for every CDR3 protein. This sample has roughly 150,000 distinct CDR3 sequences, with 10% to 15% found just once. Material: PBMCs or a T cell subset sorted from them (not recorded which). The source is a man aged 18 to 30 who had mild COVID-19 (a few samples of this study predate the infection). Cell type and time point are not known.

The chain joins TRBV11-2 to TRBJ1-1; D remains ambiguous. Trimming stripped 1 base from V and 0 bases from J, with 12 bases between. The CDR3 has 16 amino acids. Germline-derived CDR1 and CDR2 are SGHAT and FQNNGV. In nucleotides, the CDR3 is TGTGCCAGCAGCTTAGTGGCGGACGGCATGAACACTGAAGCTTTCTTT. Translating it yields CASSLVADGMNTEAFF.

This clonotype was seen a handful of times. The chain recombines TRBV5-1 with TRBJ2-7, with D perhaps TRBD1 (6 bases). V shed 1 base and J shed 7 bases, with 15 bases lying between them. Germline CDR1 SGHRS, CDR2 YFSETQ. The CDR3 length is 14 residues. CDR3 coding DNA: TGCGCCAGCAGCTTGTCAGGGGCCCCCCTGGAGCAGTACGTC. It codes for CASSLSGAPLEQYV.

The rearrangement links TRBV7-3 to TRBJ2-1; 8 nucleotides agree with TRBD1. In germline, CDR1 is SGHTA, CDR2 FQGTGA. The CDR3 consists of 15 residues. V was clipped by 6 bases and J by 0 bases; unmatched bases: 4. CDR3 nucleotide sequence: TGTGCCAGCAGTGCGACAGGGGCCTCCTACAATGAGCAGTTCTTC. As protein: CASSATGASYNEQFF.

This chain connects TRBV20-1 to TRBJ1-6; no clear D gene. Germline V lookup: CDR1 DFQATT, CDR2 SNEGSKA (reference sequence). CDR3 length equals 13 residues. Trimming pared 3 bases from V and 8 bases from J, leaving 11 bases between. The CDR3 is CSASPDGDSPLHF. The CDR3 coding sequence is TGCAGTGCTAGCCCGGACGGTGATTCACCCCTCCACTTT.

The rearrangement links TRBV15 to TRBJ1-2, with D possibly matching TRBD1 (6 bases). The CDR3 runs to 15 residues. V lost 1 base and J lost 4, with 13 bases in between. Germline V gene data show CDR1 as LNHNV and CDR2 as YYDKDF (reference sequence). DNA for the CDR3: TGTGCCACCAGCAGAGCTCAGGGGCAGGTCTATGGCTACACCTTC. It encodes CATSRAQGQVYGYTF.

V and J are TRBV4-3 and TRBJ2-1; TRBD2 might be the D (6 bases). V was cut by 1 base and J by 10 bases, with 20 bases left in between. CDR3 length equals 16 residues. The V gene's germline CDR1 is LGHNA and CDR2 YSLEER. The CDR3 sequence: CASSQGSGLPRTEQFF. DNA of the CDR3: TGCGCCAGCAGCCAAGGATCGGGACTTCCCCGTACAGAGCAGTTCTTC.

The chain uses TRBV4-1 and TRBJ2-2, with D tentatively TRBD1 (5 bases). Germline V gene data show CDR1 as MGHRA and CDR2 as YSYEKL. The CDR3 has 15 residues. Trimming cost V 6 bases and J 0 bases, with 11 bases left between them. The CDR3 region has the DNA TGCGCCAGCAGGGGGCCCAGAGCGAACACCGGGGAGCTGTTTTTT. Translating gives CASRGPRANTGELFF.

This clonotype was observed a single time. The rearrangement links TRBV6-2 or TRBV6-3 to TRBJ1-2; weak D call: TRBD1 (6 bases). CDR1 is MNHEY, CDR2 SVGEGT, per germline. The CDR3 loop spans 14 amino acids. V dropped 4 bases and J dropped 4 bases, with 13 bases sitting between them. The CDR3 DNA follows: TGTGCCAGCAGTTCGACAGGTCGTGGCTATGGCTACACCTTC. Its protein product is CASSSTGRGYGYTF.

This clonotype was observed a few times. V is TRBV12-3 or TRBV12-4 and J is TRBJ2-7, with a tentative D call TRBD1 (6 bases). Deletions cut 1 base from V and 6 bases from J, with 13 bases between. CDR3 length equals 14 residues. The CDR3 sequence is CASSLGGPVSEQYV. The CDR3 DNA reads TGTGCCAGCAGTTTAGGGGGGCCCGTATCCGAGCAGTACGTC.

This clonotype was counted a few times. The chain joins TRBV2 to TRBJ2-3, with 7 bases identical to TRBD1. The germline V gene encodes CDR1 SNHLY and CDR2 FYNNEI. V lost 4 bases, J lost 1 base, and 2 bases stayed unmatched. The CDR3 sequence is 14 residues long. The CDR3 coding sequence is TGTGCCAGCAGTGGTCAGGGGGGCACAGATACGCAGTATTTT. It codes for CASSGQGGTDTQYF.

This clonotype showed up just a few times. This sequence joins TRBV30 and TRBJ2-7; no clear D. CDR3 length: 11 residues. V was cut by 2 bases and J by 3 bases, with 5 bases left in between. Germline V CDR1 and CDR2: GTSNPN, SVGIG (reference sequence). This CDR3 reads CAWSLSYEQYF. The DNA for the CDR3 is TGTGCCTGGAGTCTAAGCTACGAGCAGTACTTC.

This clonotype was seen a few times. V gene TRBV7-9 combines with J gene TRBJ2-3, with D perhaps assigned TRBD1 or TRBD2 (5 bases each). The CDR3 spans 17 residues. V dropped 1 base and J dropped 4 bases, with 18 bases sitting between them. From germline, CDR1 is SEHNR and CDR2 FQNEAQ (reference sequence). CDR3 sequence (DNA): TGTGCCAGCAGCTTAGTCGGGGCAGCCAAGGGCCCAGATACGCAGTATTTT. It yields the protein CASSLVGAAKGPDTQYF. The variable domain in full, with the rest retrieved from reference TRBV7-9 and TRBJ2-3, is DTGVSQNPRHKITKRGQNVTFRCDPISEHNRLYWYRQTLGQGPEFLTYFQNEAQLEKSRLLSDRFSAERPKGSFSTLEIQRTEQGDSAMYLCASSLVGAAKGPDTQYFGPGTRLTVL.

A few counts support this clonotype. V usage is TRBV7-2 and J usage is TRBJ2-7, with 9 bases that match TRBD1. Germline trimming cut 2 bases from V and 3 bases from J; bases unmatched to any gene: 2. This CDR3 region has 14 residues. The germline V gene encodes CDR1 SGHTA and CDR2 FQGNSA. The CDR3 sequence is CASSLQGQGYEQYV. For the CDR3, the DNA is TGTGCCAGCAGCTTACAGGGACAGGGCTACGAGCAGTACGTC.

This clonotype was observed a few times. The chain recombines TRBV7-9 with TRBJ1-5, with D unclear. The V end was cut by 4 bases, the J end by 1 base, with 5 bases between. This CDR3 contains 13 residues. CDR1 and CDR2 (germline): SEHNR, FQNEAQ (reference sequence). CDR3 nucleotides: TGTGCCAGCAGCTGGATAAGCAATCAGCCCCAGCATTTT. Residues: CASSWISNQPQHF.

J is TRBJ2-3 and V is TRBV10-3, with D perhaps given as TRBD1 or TRBD2 (5 bases each). Germline assignment: CDR1 ENHRY and CDR2 SYGVKD. This CDR3 region has 14 residues. The germline V and J ends were trimmed by 9 bases and 3 bases, with 16 bases remaining between them. The CDR3, as DNA: TGTGCCATTACTCCGGGGAAGGGGACAGATACGCAGTATTTT. Protein product: CAITPGKGTDTQYF.

This sequence joins TRBV29-1 and TRBJ2-6, with no clear D. The V end lost 3 bases, the J end lost 3 bases, and 12 bases lay between the germline ends. The CDR3 is 15 residues long. Germline loops: CDR1 SQVTM, CDR2 ANQGSEA. The CDR3 loop is CSVDPQIYGANVLTF. The CDR3 coding sequence is TGCAGCGTTGACCCACAGATCTATGGGGCCAACGTCCTGACTTTC.

This clonotype showed up many times. V and J are TRBV9 and TRBJ2-3; 13 bases are shared with TRBD2. CDR1 SGDLS and CDR2 YYNGEE come from the germline V gene. The CDR3 has 17 amino acids. V lost 6 bases to trimming and J lost 0 bases; unmatched junction nucleotides: 7. The CDR3 sequence is CASTRTTSGGSTDTQYF. The DNA of the CDR3 is TGTGCCAGCACCCGAACGACTAGCGGGGGGAGCACAGATACGCAGTATTTT.

The chain has TRBV24-1 and TRBJ2-5; D tentatively fits TRBD1 or TRBD2 (5 bases each). V was pared by 2 bases and J by 5 bases, with 11 bases between. CDR1 and CDR2 from the germline V gene are KGHDR and SFDVKD. The CDR3 is 14 residues long. Here the CDR3 reads CATSDWGNTETQYF. The CDR3, as DNA: TGTGCCACCAGTGATTGGGGGAATACGGAGACCCAGTACTTC.

This clonotype has just a few counts. The CDR3 nucleotides are TGTGCCAGCAGTCAAGAGACAGATACGCAGTATTTT. It translates to CASSQETDTQYF. The genes are TRBV12-3 or TRBV12-4 and TRBJ2-3; D gene uncertain. The CDR3 runs to 12 residues. The ends were cut back, 5 bases at V and 3 bases at J, with 6 bases in the middle.

There are a few counts of this clonotype. The J gene is TRBJ2-5, the V gene TRBV12-3 or TRBV12-4, with D possibly TRBD2 on 5 matching bases. The CDR3 is made up of 14 amino acids. V was clipped by 10 bases and J by 2 bases, with 17 bases between them. CDR3 sequence (DNA): TGTGCCATCACCGAGGGAAAGAGTCAAGAGACCCAGTACTTC. Translating it yields CAITEGKSQETQYF.

In this sample, this clonotype turned up many times. The rearrangement uses TRBV29-1 and TRBJ1-2; D might be TRBD1 (6 bases). The CDR3 covers 13 residues. The V end lost 7 bases, the J end lost 2 bases, and 14 bases lay between the germline ends. Germline V gene sequence: CDR1 SQVTM, CDR2 ANQGSEA. The CDR3 sequence is CSAGQSLNYGYTF. The CDR3 DNA reads TGCAGCGCTGGACAGAGTTTAAACTATGGCTACACCTTC.

This clonotype was found many times. This chain uses TRBV7-2 with TRBJ2-5, with D possibly called TRBD1 or TRBD2 (5 bases each). There are 13 residues in the CDR3. Trimming shortened V by 8 bases and J by 2 bases, and 12 bases separated the two germline ends. The germline V gene encodes CDR1 SGHTA and CDR2 FQGNSA. CDR3 in DNA: TGTGCCAGCTCACCGGGGCAGCAAGAGACCCAGTACTTC. Protein: CASSPGQQETQYF.

The genes are TRBV12-3 or TRBV12-4 and TRBJ1-5, with 8 nucleotides matching TRBD1. The V and J ends lost 6 bases and 4 bases, in that order; junction bases with no gene match: 5. The CDR3 runs to 14 residues. The CDR3 protein is CASSRGQANQPQHF. The CDR3, as DNA: TGTGCCAGCAGCCGGGGACAGGCGAATCAGCCCCAGCATTTT.

This clonotype showed up just a few times. V and J are TRBV5-1 and TRBJ1-4; TRBD1 matches 9 bases. The length of the CDR3 is 16 residues. The V gene's germline CDR1 is SGHRS and CDR2 YFSETQ. After removal of 3 bases from V and 7 bases from J, the junction contained 10 bases not matched to a gene. Here the CDR3 DNA reads TGCGCCAGCAGCTGGAACCCGGGACAGGGAAGTGAAAAACTGTTTTTT. Amino acids: CASSWNPGQGSEKLFF.

V and J are TRBV24-1 and TRBJ2-1; 8 bases match TRBD2. Germline CDR1 and CDR2: KGHDR and SFDVKD. V was pared by 9 bases and J by 7 bases, with 10 bases of the junction left unmatched. The CDR3 consists of 14 residues. The CDR3 DNA is TGTGCCACCCAGGACGGGGGGGGCTTGAATGAGCAGTTCTTC. Translating gives CATQDGGGLNEQFF.

This clonotype was found a few times. The V and J genes are TRBV7-8 and TRBJ1-1; unclear D gene. This CDR3 contains 15 residues. Trimming took 6 bases from V and 3 from J, leaving 17 bases between them. Germline V gene lookup returns CDR1 SGHVS and CDR2 FQNEAQ. The CDR3 loop reads CASSWAQRTDTEAFF. CDR3 in DNA: TGTGCCAGCAGTTGGGCGCAGCGGACGGACACTGAAGCTTTCTTT. The full variable domain, in which reference TRBV7-8 and TRBJ1-1 provide the parts outside the CDR3, is GAGVSQSPRYKVAKRGQDVALRCDPISGHVSLFWYQQALGQGPEFLTYFQNEAQLDKSGLPSDRFFAERPEGSVSTLKIQRTQQEDSAVYLCASSWAQRTDTEAFFGQGTRLTVV.

The V gene is TRBV28, the J gene TRBJ2-4, with D tentatively TRBD1 (5 bases). From germline, CDR1 is MDHEN and CDR2 SYDVKM. V dropped 3 bases and J dropped 8 bases, with 14 bases sitting between them. CDR3 length: 14 residues. The CDR3 DNA sequence: TGTGCCAGCAGTTTCCGACAGCTTCCTGACATTCAGTACTTC. Its protein is CASSFRQLPDIQYF. The full variable domain, rest sourced from reference TRBV28 and TRBJ2-4, is DVKVTQSSRYLVKRTGEKVFLECVQDMDHENMFWYRQDPGLGLRLIYFSYDVKMKEKGDIPEGYSVSREKKERFSLILESASTNQTSMYLCASSFRQLPDIQYFGAGTRLSVL.